A few counts support the clone carrying this T cell receptor beta chain. Its cognate antigen is unknown. Researchers amplified the TCR beta CDR3 regions from RNA transcripts. The HTBI primer set was used in a first-round RT-PCR of the TCR CDR3. Each CDR3 protein is one row after TCRdb ran MiXCR on the multiplex PCR reads. The sample lists roughly 840,000 distinct CDR3 sequences; around 38% were seen once. These data originate in a study of T cells in Graves' hyperthyroidism and ophthalmopathy. Stable Graves' hyperthyroidism denoted no ophthalmopathy progression over 18 months. Broader study findings: In the analysis, a 13 V-J model separated ophthalmopathy from stable hyperthyroidism.

Sequencing input: blood. This receptor was taken from a man aged 18-30 years with Graves' hyperthyroidism.

CDR3 loop: CASSLFGQGGIYEQYF. The CDR3 DNA is TGTGCCAGCAGCTTATTTGGGCAGGGGGGTATCTACGAGCAGTACTTC. The V gene is TRBV7-9, the J gene TRBJ2-7, with D tentatively TRBD1 (7 bases). CDR1 and CDR2 (germline): SEHNR, FQNEAQ (reference sequence). The CDR3 length is 16 residues. The V and J ends lost 2 bases and 3 bases respectively, with 17 bases between them.